The rows below give T cell receptor beta chains drawn from one sample of a study of T-cell reconstitution after alpha-beta-depleted transplantation in children. TCRdb independently ran MiXCR on the PCR reads; one entry per CDR3 protein. The data hold roughly 500,000 distinct CDR3 sequences, with over 9.5% observed a single time. The sequencing here drew on PBMCs, taken before TCRalphabeta/CD19-depleted stem cell transplant. These receptors were collected from a child aged 2-15 years with inherited bone marrow failure, due to receive a stem cell transplant. Each CDR3 is given with its conserved first and last residue. D genes are given only for firm matches. Clone size is stated in some rows and not others, as once, few, many or a class when expanded.

cdr3_nt cdr3_aa d_call j_call v_call clone_size
TGTGCCATCAGTTACTCAACAGGGGAAAACACTGAAGCTTTCTTT CAISYSTGENTEAFF TRBD1 TRBJ1-1 TRBV10-3 many
TGTGCCAATACCGCGGACAGGGGGGGAAGAGCGAACACCGGGGAGCTGTTTTTT CANTADRGGRANTGELFF TRBD1 TRBJ2-2 TRBV6-2/TRBV6-3 .
TGTGCCAGCAGTTTAAACCACGGGGAGTATCAGCCCCAGCATTTT CASSLNHGEYQPQHF . TRBJ1-5 TRBV12-3/TRBV12-4 many
TGTGCCAGCAGTTTATCTTGGGGAGGGGGTTCCCAAGAGACCCAGTACTTC CASSLSWGGGSQETQYF . TRBJ2-5 TRBV28 many
TGTGCCAGCTCGTCTCTAAATGGCGGGGAGCTGTTTTTT CASSSLNGGELFF . TRBJ2-2 TRBV9 few
TGCAGTGCAAGAACAGGGGGCTACGTAAATTCACCCCTCCACTTT CSARTGGYVNSPLHF TRBD1 TRBJ1-6 TRBV20-1 few
TGCAGTGCTAGTGGGACTAGCGGGAGGGAGGCCTACGAGCAGTACTTC CSASGTSGREAYEQYF TRBD2 TRBJ2-7 TRBV20-1 .
TGCAGTGCTTCCGGTCCAGGAGCGGAGACTTACTACGAGCAGTACTTC CSASGPGAETYYEQYF . TRBJ2-7 TRBV20-1 many
TGTGCCAGCAGAACTAGCGGGAGCTACAATGAGCAGTTCTTC CASRTSGSYNEQFF TRBD2 TRBJ2-1 TRBV12-3/TRBV12-4 many
TGTGCCAGCAGTTTAATTTTAAGCTCCTACAATGAGCAGTTCTTC CASSLILSSYNEQFF . TRBJ2-1 TRBV27 many
TGTGCCAGCAGCGTAGCCCCGGACAGGCCGTTCTCCTACGAGCAGTACTTC CASSVAPDRPFSYEQYF TRBD1 TRBJ2-7 TRBV9 many
TGCAGTGCTACAGACAGCAATAGCTACAATGAGCAGTTCTTC CSATDSNSYNEQFF . TRBJ2-1 TRBV20-1 .
TGTGCCAGCAGCCAAGGTTCTACTAGCGGCTACAATGAGCAGTTCTTC CASSQGSTSGYNEQFF TRBD2 TRBJ2-1 TRBV4-2 few
TGTGCCAGCACCGACAATGAGCAGTTCTTC CASTDNEQFF . TRBJ2-1 TRBV27 many
TGTGCCAGCAGCTTATCCTATACGCAGTATTTT CASSLSYTQYF . TRBJ2-3 TRBV7-2 many
TGTGCCAGCAGTGCCTCGTGGGGGGTTTCACCCCTCCACTTT CASSASWGVSPLHF . TRBJ1-6 TRBV27 few
TGCAGTGCTAGAGATGCGGGACTAGCGGGAGCACCCACTGAGCAGTTCTTC CSARDAGLAGAPTEQFF TRBD2 TRBJ2-1 TRBV20-1 .
TGTGCCAGTAGTATGATCCGGAGGACCGGGGAGCTGTTTTTT CASSMIRRTGELFF . TRBJ2-2 TRBV19 many
TGTGCCAGCAGCCCCCAGACCAGGGGGCTAGCGAACACCGTGGAGCTGTTTTTT CASSPQTRGLANTVELFF TRBD1 TRBJ2-2 TRBV3-1 .
TGTGCCAGCACGCGGGGACCAGAGACCCAGTACTTC CASTRGPETQYF . TRBJ2-5 TRBV2 many
TGCAGTGCGGGCCGGGCGGGCGGGAGCTGGGATGAGCAGTTCTTC CSAGRAGGSWDEQFF TRBD2 TRBJ2-1 TRBV20-1 few
TGTGCCAGCAGTGGGGTGTTACGTCGGCAGTACTTC CASSGVLRRQYF . TRBJ2-7 TRBV25-1 many
TGCGCCAGCAGCTTCGAGTCGGGGAGCACTGAAGCTTTCTTT CASSFESGSTEAFF . TRBJ1-1 TRBV5-1 many
TGTGCCATCAGTGACAGGCAGGGCTCCTACAATGAGCAGTTCTTC CAISDRQGSYNEQFF . TRBJ2-1 TRBV10-3 few
TGTGCCAGCAGTGGGACTACCCAAGAGACCCAGTACTTC CASSGTTQETQYF TRBD2 TRBJ2-5 TRBV12-3/TRBV12-4 few
TGTGCCAGCAGTTCAGGTACACTAGCGGGAGGAGATACGCAGTATTTT CASSSGTLAGGDTQYF TRBD2 TRBJ2-3 TRBV12-3/TRBV12-4 .
TGTGCCAGCAGTCTCTACAGGGGCACTGAAGCTTTCTTT CASSLYRGTEAFF TRBD1 TRBJ1-1 TRBV28 few
TGTGCCATCCAGGGGAATTTTAGCGCCGGGGAGCTGTTTTTT CAIQGNFSAGELFF . TRBJ2-2 TRBV10-3 many
TGTGCCAGCAGCCAGGCTAGCGTCGACGAGCAGTACTTC CASSQASVDEQYF . TRBJ2-7 TRBV3-1 many
TGTGCCACCAGCACCTGGGGACAGGAGAACACTGAAGCTTTCTTT CATSTWGQENTEAFF TRBD1 TRBJ1-1 TRBV15 .
TGTGCCAGCACCACCCCATGGACTAGCGTGAGCTCCTACAATGAGCAGTTCTTC CASTTPWTSVSSYNEQFF TRBD2 TRBJ2-1 TRBV6-2/TRBV6-3 few
TGTGCCATCAGTCCGGCGAAATTCACAGATACGCAGTATTTT CAISPAKFTDTQYF . TRBJ2-3 TRBV10-3 many
TGCGCCAGCGCAGGACTAGCGGCTCACGAGCAGTACTTC CASAGLAAHEQYF TRBD2 TRBJ2-7 TRBV5-1 many
TGTGCCAGCAGCTTAGAGGTAGCGGGAGGACCAGAGCAGTACTTC CASSLEVAGGPEQYF TRBD2 TRBJ2-7 TRBV7-6 many
TGTGCCATCAGTGACCAGGGAGAGGGCTACGAGCAGTACTTC CAISDQGEGYEQYF . TRBJ2-7 TRBV10-3 .
TGCGCCAGCAGCCAAGATCCCCCAGGAAACACCGGGGAGCTGTTTTTT CASSQDPPGNTGELFF . TRBJ2-2 TRBV4-3 many
TGTGCCAGCAGGATGGACTCCTACGAGCAGTACTTC CASRMDSYEQYF . TRBJ2-7 TRBV12-3/TRBV12-4 many
TGTGCCAGTAACCGGGACAGGGCCTATGGCTACACCTTC CASNRDRAYGYTF TRBD1 TRBJ1-2 TRBV28 many
TGCAGTGCAAAACAAGCGGGCAATGAGCAGTTCTTC CSAKQAGNEQFF . TRBJ2-1 TRBV20-1 many
TGCAGTGCTAGTGACAGCACAGATACGCAGTATTTT CSASDSTDTQYF . TRBJ2-3 TRBV20-1 many
TGCAGTGCTAGAGAGGGTAGCGGGAGAAGCTCCTACGAGCAGTACTTC CSAREGSGRSSYEQYF TRBD2 TRBJ2-7 TRBV20-1 few
TGTGCCAGCAGTTTAGTGAAAGATACGCAGTATTTT CASSLVKDTQYF . TRBJ2-3 TRBV12-3/TRBV12-4 .
TGTGCCAGCAGCTTAGTCACGGCAGGGACGTTT CASSLVTAGTF . TRBJ1-1 TRBV7-9 .
TGCAGTGCTAGCGGGGGTACCGTACAAGAGACCCAGTACTTC CSASGGTVQETQYF . TRBJ2-5 TRBV20-1 many
TGTGCCAGCTCAGGACTAGTGAACTACGAGCAGTACTTC CASSGLVNYEQYF TRBD2 TRBJ2-7 TRBV18 many
TGTGCCAGCAGCCTAACACCCCAAGAGACCCAGTACTTC CASSLTPQETQYF . TRBJ2-5 TRBV5-1 many
TGTGCCAGCAGTCCCTATAGCGGGAGCTCCTACAATGAGCAGTTCTTC CASSPYSGSSYNEQFF TRBD2 TRBJ2-1 TRBV12-3/TRBV12-4 many
TGTGCCAGCAGTCAGCCCCGGGACCCAAGGGAGCAGTTCTTC CASSQPRDPREQFF . TRBJ2-1 TRBV12-3/TRBV12-4 .
TGTGCCAGCAGTTACTCGTGGGGCTTCGGAAACACCATATATTTT CASSYSWGFGNTIYF . TRBJ1-3 TRBV6-5 many
TGTGCCAGCAGACTAGCGGGAGGAGATAATGAGCAGTTCTTC CASRLAGGDNEQFF TRBD2 TRBJ2-1 TRBV6-2/TRBV6-3 many
TGTGCCAGCAGCCCGATGACTAGCGGGAGGGGAAGCTCCTACAATGAGCAGTTCTTC CASSPMTSGRGSSYNEQFF TRBD2 TRBJ2-1 TRBV11-2 once
TGCAGTGCCAAGGGGCCCGGGGAGCTGTTTTTT CSAKGPGELFF . TRBJ2-2 TRBV20-1 .
TGTGCCAGCATCCCGCTAGCGGGAGGACCCTACAATGAGCAGTTCTTC CASIPLAGGPYNEQFF TRBD2 TRBJ2-1 TRBV6-1 many
TGCAGTGCTAGGGGGCAGATCAATCAGCCCCAGCATTTT CSARGQINQPQHF . TRBJ1-5 TRBV20-1 many
TGCGCCAGCAGCCAAGATTTCGGCGGGAGTGGCTCCTACGAGCAGTACTTC CASSQDFGGSGSYEQYF TRBD2 TRBJ2-7 TRBV4-3 few